This section outlines one T cell receptor (beta chain) sequence together with its context. The V gene end was trimmed by 4 bases and the J gene end by 2 bases; junction bases not matched to a gene: 6. This CDR3 comprises 15 residues. Source study methods: Amplified reference gene primers provided the basis for estimating nucleated cell counts. TCRdb's copy holds only in-frame clones and misses some; the assay was immunoSEQ multiplex PCR. Clone size and V and J calls were adopted from that table, with D and trimming inferred from the DNA. The profile shows 220,000 or so clones, about three quarters of them singletons. The sample belongs to a study of blood T cell repertoires in COVID-19. About the research overall: Both acute and convalescent COVID-19 samples were obtained from the United States, Italy and Spain.

This sequence was found in a woman between 65 and 79 years old with acute or convalescent COVID-19. The V gene is TRBV5-3, the J gene TRBJ2-1; 7 bases align to TRBD2. TRBV5-3 is reported as an ORF; its role is uncertain. The source material was peripheral blood. Written as DNA, the CDR3 is TGTGCCAGAAGCAGGCGACTAGCCCCCTACAATGAGCAGTTCTTC. It specifies CARSRRLAPYNEQFF.